This T cell receptor beta chain was captured by sequencing in a study of beta chain features in type 1 diabetes. The isolated RNA, all of it, was reverse transcribed, so expressed TCRB transcripts were what got sequenced. TCRdb keeps only in-frame clones here, not all; method: immunoSEQ multiplex PCR. The profile shows about 160,000 clones, roughly 9% of them singletons. In germline, CDR1 is GTSNPN, CDR2 SVGIG (reference sequence). Trimming cost V 4 bases and J 3 bases; bases outside gene matches: 3. The CDR3 is 13 amino acids. V and J are TRBV30 and TRBJ2-5, with TRBD2 identical over 9 bases. Source material: central memory CD4+ T cells from blood. This TCR came from a woman aged 18-30 years in good health. In DNA form, the CDR3 reads TGTGCCTGGAAGCGGACTAGCGAAGAGACCCAGTACTTC. Translating gives CAWKRTSEETQYF.